The 10 T cell receptor beta chains presented below share a single source sample, sequenced in a study of cytomegalovirus exposure and HLA in healthy donors. The PCR made use of 60 Vbeta and 13 Jbeta primers. Profiled with immunoSEQ multiplex PCR; TCRdb holds only in-frame clones, not every one. This sample has 150,000 to 200,000 clones; roughly 75% occur once, and the top ten carry approximately 2%. Sequenced material: PBMCs. The receptors were sampled from a woman in her twenties or thirties in good health and CMV-seronegative.

The gene calls are TRBV6-5 and TRBJ1-5, with D possibly TRBD1 on 6 matching bases. The CDR3 loop spans 15 amino acids. V shed 6 bases and J shed 0 bases, with 12 bases lying between them. Looked up from germline, CDR1 is MNHEY and CDR2 is SVGAGI. CDR3 loop: CASRGRGHSNQPQHF. CDR3 DNA: TGTGCCAGCAGGGGCAGGGGCCATAGCAATCAGCCCCAGCATTTT.

The V call is TRBV25-1, the J call TRBJ1-2, with a tentative D call TRBD1 (6 bases). This CDR3 has 14 amino acids. Trimming took off 3 bases at V and 4 bases at J, with 12 bases between the two ends. CDR1 and CDR2 from the germline V gene are MGHDK and SYGVNS. CDR3 DNA: TGTGCCAGCAGTGAGTCGGGGGGCAGCTATGGCTACACCTTC. Protein: CASSESGGSYGYTF.

This chain's CDR3 is CASSFNRGETQYF. CDR3 nucleotides: TGTGCCAGCAGCTTCAACAGGGGGGAGACCCAGTACTTC. The chain uses TRBV7-2 and TRBJ2-5, with 8 bases matching TRBD1. Looked up from germline, CDR1 is SGHTA and CDR2 is FQGNSA. There are 13 residues in the CDR3. Germline trimming cut 3 bases from V and 5 bases from J; bases unmatched to any gene: 2.

This clone showed up just a few times. The J gene is TRBJ1-2, the V gene TRBV7-9, with D unresolved. The length of the CDR3 is 16 residues. Trimming pared 5 bases from V and 1 base from J, leaving 17 bases between. Germline V gives CDR1 SEHNR, CDR2 FQNEAQ (reference sequence). In DNA form, the CDR3 reads TGTGCCAGCAGCACCTTAGTTCGGGGTTTTAACTATGGCTACACCTTC. As protein: CASSTLVRGFNYGYTF.

The V gene is TRBV7-9, the J gene TRBJ1-5; 7 nucleotides line up with TRBD1. This CDR3 has 15 residues. V gave up 7 bases and J gave up 5 bases; unmatched junction bases: 11. Germline CDR1 reads SEHNR; CDR2 reads FQNEAQ (reference sequence). The chain's CDR3 is CASTPSGTEDQPQHF. The CDR3, as DNA: TGTGCCAGCACCCCCTCCGGGACAGAAGATCAGCCCCAGCATTTT.

The rearrangement uses TRBV12-5 and TRBJ2-5, with D uncertain. The DNA end favors TRBJ2-7, so the J call may be wrong. The CDR3 extends over 13 amino acids. Per germline, CDR1 LGHNT and CDR2 FRNRAP. The DNA of the CDR3 is TGTGCTAGTGGTTTGGTCGGTACCTACGAGCAGTACTTC. This translates into CASGLVGTYEQYF.

This chain uses TRBV9 with TRBJ2-7, with 7 bases lining up with TRBD1. Unmatched junction bases numbered 9, after V lost 2 bases and J lost 4 bases. Looked up from germline, CDR1 is SGDLS and CDR2 is YYNGEE. There are 15 residues in the CDR3. CDR3 sequence reads: CASSVSGTEMYEQYF. The CDR3 region has the DNA TGTGCCAGCAGCGTCTCCGGGACAGAGATGTACGAGCAGTACTTC.

V and J are TRBV27 and TRBJ1-1; D not certain. CDR1 is MNHEY and CDR2 is SMNVEV in the germline V gene (reference sequence). This CDR3 spans 12 amino acids. Deletions cut 3 bases from V and 4 bases from J, with 6 bases between. In DNA, the CDR3 is TGTGCCAGCAGTTTGTACGGCACTGAAGCTTTCTTT. Protein product: CASSLYGTEAFF.

This sequence joins TRBV6-1 and TRBJ1-2; 8 bases match TRBD1. V lost 6 bases and J lost 5; bases outside the gene matches: 17. The germline V gene has CDR1 MNHNS and CDR2 SASEGT. This CDR3 is 17 amino acids long. The CDR3 loop reads CASREPGQGRGEYGYTF. As DNA, the CDR3 is TGTGCCAGCAGAGAACCCGGACAGGGTAGGGGCGAATATGGCTACACCTTC.

As concerns this clone: In the same sample, other DNA sequences code for this CDR3. The chain recombines TRBV5-1 with TRBJ1-3; D call uncertain. Trimming pared 0 bases from V and 0 bases from J, leaving 7 bases between. The CDR3 length is 15 residues. Germline V gives CDR1 SGHRS, CDR2 YFSETQ. The CDR3 protein is CASSLVAGSGNTIYF. The CDR3 DNA is TGCGCCAGCAGCTTGGTGGCAGGCTCTGGAAACACCATATATTTT.